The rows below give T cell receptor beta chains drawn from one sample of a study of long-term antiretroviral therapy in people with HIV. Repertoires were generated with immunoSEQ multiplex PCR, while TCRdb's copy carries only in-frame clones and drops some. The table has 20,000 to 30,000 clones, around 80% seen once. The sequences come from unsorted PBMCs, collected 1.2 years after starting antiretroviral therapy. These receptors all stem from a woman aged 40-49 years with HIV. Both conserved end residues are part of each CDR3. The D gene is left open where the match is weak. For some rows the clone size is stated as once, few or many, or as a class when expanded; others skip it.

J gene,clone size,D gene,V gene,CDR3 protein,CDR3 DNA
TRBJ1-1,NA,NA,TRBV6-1,CASSARFGHTEAFF,TGTGCCAGCAGTGCAAGATTCGGTCACACTGAAGCTTTCTTT
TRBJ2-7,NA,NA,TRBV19,CASSRDISYEQYF,TGTGCCAGTAGTAGGGACATTTCCTACGAGCAGTACTTC
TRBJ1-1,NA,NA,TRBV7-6,CASSLNSAGVVTEAFF,TGTGCCAGCAGCTTAAACTCCGCAGGGGTGGTCACTGAAGCTTTCTTT
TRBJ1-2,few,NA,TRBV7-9,CASSLQGGYTF,TGTGCCAGCAGCTTACAGGGTGGCTACACCTTC
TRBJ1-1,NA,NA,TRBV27,CASSNNRAPEAFF,TGTGCCAGCAGTAACAACAGGGCACCTGAAGCTTTCTTT
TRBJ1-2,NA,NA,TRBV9,CASSVTGNYGYTF,TGTGCCAGCAGCGTTACAGGGAACTATGGCTACACCTTC
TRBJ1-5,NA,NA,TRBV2,CASGRGNQPQHF,TGTGCCAGCGGAAGAGGCAATCAGCCCCAGCATTTT
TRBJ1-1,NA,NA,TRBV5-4,CASSFQLNTEAFF,TGTGCCAGCAGCTTCCAGCTTAACACTGAAGCTTTCTTT
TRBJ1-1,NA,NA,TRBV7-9,CASSAAGNTEAFF,TGTGCCAGCAGCGCCGCGGGGAACACTGAAGCTTTCTTT
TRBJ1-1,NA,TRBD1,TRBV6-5,CASRTRDSLIEAFF,TGTGCCAGCAGAACCCGGGACAGTCTCATTGAAGCTTTCTTT
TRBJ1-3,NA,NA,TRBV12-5,CASGPGWGPGNTIYF,TGTGCTAGTGGTCCTGGGTGGGGTCCTGGAAACACCATATATTTT
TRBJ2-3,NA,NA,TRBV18,CASSPRGSTDTQYF,TGTGCCAGCTCACCACGGGGGAGCACAGATACGCAGTATTTT
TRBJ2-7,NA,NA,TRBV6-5,CASSFRDGYYEQYF,TGTGCCAGCAGCTTCCGGGACGGCTACTACGAGCAGTACTTC
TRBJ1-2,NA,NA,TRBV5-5,CASSLEELYGYTF,TGTGCCAGCAGCTTGGAGGAACTCTATGGCTACACCTTC
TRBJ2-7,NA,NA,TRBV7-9,CASSLGRGASPGHEQYF,TGTGCCAGCAGCTTAGGAAGGGGGGCCTCCCCAGGGCACGAGCAGTACTTC
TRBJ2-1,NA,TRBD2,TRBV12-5,CASGSNLAVEQFF,TGTGCTAGTGGTTCGAACCTAGCGGTCGAGCAGTTCTTC
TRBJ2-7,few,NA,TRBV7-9,CASSFPGSHEQYF,TGTGCCAGCAGCTTCCCAGGGTCCCACGAGCAGTACTTC
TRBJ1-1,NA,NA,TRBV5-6,CASSLGATREAFF,TGTGCCAGCAGCTTGGGGGCCACAAGGGAGGCTTTCTTT
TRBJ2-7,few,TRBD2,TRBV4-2,CASSQEGLAYEQYF,TGTGCCAGCAGCCAAGAAGGACTAGCTTACGAGCAGTACTTC
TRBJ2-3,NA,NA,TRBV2,CASSLMGPSDTQYF,TGTGCCAGCAGCTTAATGGGACCGTCAGATACGCAGTATTTT
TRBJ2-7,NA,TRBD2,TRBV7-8,CASNPYRGGPYEQYF,TGTGCCAGCAACCCGTACCGGGGGGGACCCTACGAGCAGTACTTC
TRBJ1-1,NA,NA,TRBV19,CASSEALNTEAFF,TGTGCCAGTAGTGAGGCCCTGAACACTGAAGCTTTCTTT
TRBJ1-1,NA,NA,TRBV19,CASSIYGTEAFF,TGTGCCAGTAGTATATACGGCACTGAAGCTTTCTTT
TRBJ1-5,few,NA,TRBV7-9,CASSGRSGQPQHF,TGTGCCAGCAGCGGGCGGTCTGGGCAGCCCCAGCATTTT
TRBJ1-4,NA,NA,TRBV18,CASSSVGAGKEKLFF,TGTGCCAGCTCATCGGTCGGGGCCGGGAAGGAAAAACTGTTTTTT
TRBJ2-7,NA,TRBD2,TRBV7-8,CASSLGGYDEQYF,TGTGCCAGCAGCTTGGGAGGGTACGACGAGCAGTACTTC
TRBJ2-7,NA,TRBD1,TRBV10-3,CAISEGKGDRDEQYF,TGTGCCATCAGTGAGGGGAAGGGGGACAGGGACGAGCAGTACTTC
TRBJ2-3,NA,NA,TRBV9,CASSLRGSGVADTQYF,TGTGCCAGCAGCCTAAGGGGGAGCGGTGTCGCAGATACGCAGTATTTT
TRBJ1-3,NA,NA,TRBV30,CAWTPGAASSGNTIYF,TGTGCCTGGACCCCAGGGGCGGCGAGCTCTGGAAACACCATATATTTT
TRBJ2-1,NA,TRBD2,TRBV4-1,CASSLSGVYNEQFF,TGCGCCAGCAGCCTAAGCGGGGTATACAATGAGCAGTTCTTC
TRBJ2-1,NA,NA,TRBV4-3,CASSQDKYGNEQFF,TGCGCCAGCAGCCAAGATAAGTACGGAAATGAGCAGTTCTTC
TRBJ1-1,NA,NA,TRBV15,CATSSRVGARAFF,TGTGCCACCAGCTCCCGGGTTGGGGCGAGAGCTTTCTTT